The entry below gives a single T cell receptor beta chain sequence along with its context. This sample was included in a study of cytomegalovirus exposure and HLA in healthy donors. Sequencing was performed with immunoSEQ multiplex PCR; in TCRdb, only in-frame clones are kept and a portion is missing. The profile shows roughly 260,000 clones, around nine tenths of them singletons. The sequencing input was PBMCs. The sequence came from a man between 18 and 29 years old in good health and CMV-seronegative.

CDR3: CASSALGGPNTEAFF. CDR3 DNA sequence: TGTGCCAGCAGTGCCTTGGGCGGGCCGAACACTGAAGCTTTCTTT. This chain links TRBV25-1 with TRBJ1-1, with D uncertain. V was shortened by 4 bases and J by 1 base, with 13 bases between the two germline ends. The CDR3 spans 15 residues. Germline CDR1 is MGHDK and CDR2 is SYGVNS.